The 6 T cell receptor beta chains listed next were all sequenced from one sample in a study of shared clonotypes between healthy human individuals. TCRdb keeps only in-frame clones here, not all; method: immunoSEQ multiplex PCR. The data show about 1.1 million clones, with roughly 77% seen just once and approximately 0.9% held by the top ten. The sequenced material came from memory CD4+ T cells from PBMCs. The subset denotes: CD45RA-negative fraction. Receptors originate from a man aged 18-30 years in good health. Some clones in this sample may be carry-over from other donors' samples.

This clone was recorded many times. The identical CDR3 is also encoded by other nucleotide sequences in the sample. This chain joins TRBV7-9 and TRBJ1-3; D possibly corresponds to TRBD1 (5 bases). The V and J ends lost 1 base and 3 bases respectively, with 7 bases between them. In germline, CDR1 is SEHNR, CDR2 FQNEAQ (reference sequence). This CDR3 has 14 residues. This CDR3 reads CASSLGQSGNTIYF. CDR3 DNA: TGTGCCAGCAGCTTAGGACAGAGTGGAAACACCATATATTTT. The entire variable domain, with the rest obtained from reference TRBV7-9 and TRBJ1-3, is as follows: DTGVSQNPRHKITKRGQNVTFRCDPISEHNRLYWYRQTLGQGPEFLTYFQNEAQLEKSRLLSDRFSAERPKGSFSTLEIQRTEQGDSAMYLCASSLGQSGNTIYFGEGSWLTVV.

This clone was counted only a few times. Just one base apart from a much larger clone, this may be a read error. The chain is built from TRBV29-1 and TRBJ1-1; D gene unclear. V was pared by 4 bases and J by 4 bases, with 16 bases between. CDR3 length: 14 amino acids. Germline V gene lookup returns CDR1 SQVTM and CDR2 ANQGSEA. CDR3 sequence (DNA): TGCAGCGTTGGGCGTAGCAGCCTGAGCACTGAAGCTTTCTTT. It codes for CSVGRSSLSTEAFF.

On this clone itself: Other DNA sequences in this specimen translate into the identical CDR3. This rearrangement joins TRBV15 to TRBJ1-4; no clear D gene. Per the germline V gene, CDR1 is LNHNV and CDR2 is YYDKDF (reference sequence). CDR3 length: 12 amino acids. The V and J ends lost 3 bases and 14 bases respectively, with 13 bases between them. This CDR3 reads CATSRDRGLLFF. The CDR3 DNA follows: TGTGCCACCAGCAGGGATAGAGGGTTGCTGTTTTTT.

The chain recombines TRBV6-6 with TRBJ2-2; D is uncertain. V dropped 0 bases and J dropped 2 bases, with 10 bases sitting between them. CDR3 length: 16 residues. CDR1 and CDR2 (germline): MNHNY, SVGAGI (reference sequence). The CDR3 sequence: CASSYSRGSNTGELFF. CDR3 coding DNA: TGTGCCAGCAGTTACTCGCGAGGATCTAACACCGGGGAGCTGTTTTTT.

The chain recombines TRBV15 with TRBJ1-2; no firm D call. The CDR3 totals 14 residues. V was trimmed by 0 bases and J by 10 bases, leaving 15 bases between them. Germline values: CDR1 LNHNV, CDR2 YYDKDF (reference sequence). The CDR3 spells CATSRDRAEDLYTF. As DNA, the CDR3 is TGTGCCACCAGCAGAGATCGAGCAGAAGACCTCTACACCTTC.

This chain uses TRBV29-1 with TRBJ1-1, with D maybe TRBD1 (5 bases). This CDR3 has 14 residues. Germline-derived CDR1 and CDR2 are SQVTM and ANQGSEA. Trimming removed 3 bases from V and 11 bases from J, with 22 bases in between. The CDR3 sequence is CSVEGDNFFGRAFF. In nucleotides, the CDR3 is TGCAGCGTTGAGGGGGATAATTTCTTTGGAAGGGCTTTCTTT. Full variable domain (rest looked up from reference TRBV29-1 and TRBJ1-1): SAVISQKPSRDICQRGTSLTIQCQVDSQVTMMFWYRQQPGQSLTLIATANQGSEATYESGFVIDKFPISRPNLTFSTLTVSNMSPEDSSIYLCSVEGDNFFGRAFFGQGTRLTVV.